These T cell receptor beta chains were read from a single sample in a study of CD8 T cells in ankylosing spondylitis. TCRdb processed the 5' RACE reads anew with MiXCR; each CDR3 protein has one entry. The sample carries more than 110,000 distinct CDR3 sequences, roughly 8% recorded once. Sample: synovial fluid, either unsorted or a sorted T cell fraction (not recorded which). All receptors come from a male donor with ankylosing spondylitis. Both conserved end residues are part of each CDR3. A D gene is named only where the DNA matches it firmly. Clone size appears in some rows only: once, few, many, or a class for an expanded clone.

TRBV28,TRBJ1-3,-,many,12,CASTGSGNTIYF,TGTGCCAGCACAGGGTCAGGAAACACCATATATTTT
TRBV21-1,TRBJ2-3,-,many,17,CASSASRTRKGDRTQYF,TGTGCCAGCAGCGCATCACGGACTAGGAAAGGGGATAGGACGCAGTATTTT
TRBV29-1,TRBJ1-4,-,-,13,CSVARALGEKLFF,TGCAGCGTCGCCAGGGCACTTGGTGAAAAACTGTTTTTT
TRBV5-1,TRBJ1-6,-,many,17,CASSLAWQQGFNSPLHF,TGCGCCAGCAGCTTGGCGTGGCAGCAGGGATTTAATTCACCCCTCCACTTT
TRBV28,TRBJ2-1,TRBD2,few,17,CASSLTSGGAAYNEQFF,TGTGCCAGCAGTTTAACTAGCGGGGGGGCAGCCTACAATGAGCAGTTCTTC
TRBV7-2,TRBJ2-1,-,many,15,CASSQGAASYNEQFF,TGTGCCAGCAGCCAGGGAGCAGCTTCCTACAATGAGCAGTTCTTC
TRBV6-2/TRBV6-3,TRBJ2-4,-,many,12,CASSYAGQIQYF,TGTGCCAGCAGTTACGCCGGACAGATCCAGTACTTC
TRBV28,TRBJ2-7,TRBD2,few,15,CASRPTSGKRYEQYF,TGTGCCAGCAGACCAACTAGCGGGAAGAGGTACGAGCAGTACTTC
TRBV4-1,TRBJ1-6,-,many,16,CASSLSRDLGNSPLHF,TGCGCCAGCAGTCTCTCTCGGGATCTTGGGAATTCACCCCTCCACTTT
TRBV7-2,TRBJ1-1,-,many,12,CASSLEGVEAFF,TGTGCCAGCAGCTTAGAAGGGGTTGAAGCTTTCTTT
TRBV18,TRBJ2-2,-,-,14,CASSRITVAGELFF,TGTGCCAGCTCACGCATTACAGTCGCCGGGGAGCTGTTTTTT